The 10 T cell receptor beta chains below were found in one sample sequenced in a study of CD8+CD57+ T cells in acquired aplastic anemia listed by TCRdb under 2018. TCRdb shows the sequencer as Illumina HiSeq 2000. Genomic DNA was used as template for profiling of TCR beta VDJ combinations and CDR3 sequences. TCRdb ran its own pipeline on the public reads, namely fastp trimming at Q25 and MiXCR clone calling, and kept in-frame beta chains. CDR3 protein sequences are deduplicated, and each keeps its most common genes and DNA. The sample table holds about 180,000 distinct CDR3 sequences, of which about half were seen once. About 1.7% of the sample belongs to the ten largest clones. The patients picked for sequencing were ones in whom flow cytometry had shown an expansion of CD8+CD57+ cells. The sequenced sample was sorted CD4+, CD8+, or CD8+CD57+ T cells (not recorded which) from PBMCs. The receptors shown here come from a human donor with aplastic anemia.

This clonotype was seen ten or more times. The chain couples TRBV10-3 to TRBJ2-1, with D perhaps assigned TRBD1 or TRBD2 (7 bases each). Germline values: CDR1 ENHRY, CDR2 SYGVKD. V was cut by 4 bases and J by 5 bases, with 12 bases left in between. The length of the CDR3 is 14 residues. DNA of the CDR3: TGTGCCATCAGTGGTCAGGGGGGGAACAATGAGCAGTTCTTC. Translation: CAISGQGGNNEQFF.

About this clonotype: Germline and junction disagree at one end, which may indicate a read error. The chain combines TRBV6-1 with TRBJ1-1; 7 bases match TRBD1. CDR3 length equals 14 residues. From germline, CDR1 is MNHNS and CDR2 SASEGT. CDR3 region: CTSRNSGGMTEAFF. As DNA, the CDR3 is TGTACCAGCAGGAATTCAGGGGGTATGACTGAAGCTTTCTTT.

This chain links TRBV20-1 with TRBJ2-3; D possibly corresponds to TRBD1 (6 bases). Germline CDR1 reads DFQATT; CDR2 reads SNEGSKA (reference sequence). CDR3 length: 12 residues. The V gene lost 6 bases and the J gene lost 4 bases, with 11 bases spanning the gap. CDR3 coding DNA: TGCAGTGCGGCACAGGGACCAGATACGCAGTATTTT. Translation: CSAAQGPDTQYF.

The V gene is TRBV15, the J gene TRBJ2-2; D remains unclear. The ends were cut back, 5 bases at V and 5 bases at J, with 6 bases in the middle. CDR1 LNHNV and CDR2 YYDKDF come from the germline V gene (reference sequence). The CDR3 sequence is 12 residues long. The CDR3, as DNA: TGTGCCACCAGCGGTCCGACCGGGGAGCTGTTTTTT. Translated, it gives CATSGPTGELFF.

This clonotype was counted a few times. This chain joins TRBV27 and TRBJ2-7; 9 nucleotides line up with TRBD1. Germline-derived CDR1 and CDR2 are MNHEY and SMNVEV (reference sequence). The length of the CDR3 is 16 residues. V shed 0 bases, J shed 2 bases, and the junction held 5 bases outside the gene matches. The CDR3 sequence: CASSLSWDREPYEQYF. In nucleotides, the CDR3 is TGTGCCAGCAGTTTATCGTGGGACAGGGAACCCTACGAGCAGTACTTC.

This clonotype was detected a few times. One base away lies a much larger clone, so this may be a sequencing read error. The chain has TRBV19 and TRBJ1-2; D not resolved. Trimming removed 6 bases at V and 5 bases at J, with 19 bases between. Germline V gene data show CDR1 as LNHDA and CDR2 as SQIVND (reference sequence). This CDR3 contains 15 residues. The CDR3 here is CASRTMSLGKYGYTF. As DNA, the CDR3 is TGTGCCAGTAGGACTATGAGCTTAGGGAAGTATGGCTACACCTTC.

This chain uses TRBV29-1 with TRBJ2-1, with TRBD2 matching over 8 bases. Germline trimming cut 3 bases from V and 6 bases from J; bases unmatched to any gene: 16. CDR1 is SQVTM, CDR2 ANQGSEA, per germline. The CDR3 contains 17 residues. CDR3: CSVDSFGNAGGLNEQFF. The CDR3 nucleotides are TGCAGCGTTGATTCCTTCGGGAACGCGGGAGGACTCAATGAGCAGTTCTTC.

This clonotype has ten or more counts. The V gene is TRBV20-1, the J gene TRBJ1-6; the match to TRBD1 covers 7 bases. CDR3 size: 14 residues. V shed 5 bases and J 3 bases; nucleotides not matched to a gene: 4. The germline V gene has CDR1 DFQATT and CDR2 SNEGSKA (reference sequence). The CDR3 DNA reads TGCAGTGCTCGGGGGACAGTCTATAATTCACCCCTCCACTTT. Translating it yields CSARGTVYNSPLHF.

This sequence joins TRBV20-1 and TRBJ2-5; TRBD2 is a possible D gene (5 bases). The CDR3 has 12 residues. Germline CDR1 and CDR2: DFQATT and SNEGSKA (reference sequence). Trimming cost V 6 bases and J 4 bases, with 12 bases left between them. The CDR3 DNA is TGCAGTGCAGATGGGAGACGAGAGACCCAGTACTTC. Its translation: CSADGRRETQYF.

The chain combines TRBV20-1 with TRBJ2-3; D might be TRBD2 (7 bases). Germline CDR1 reads DFQATT; CDR2 reads SNEGSKA (reference sequence). Trimming took off 6 bases at V and 4 bases at J, with 14 bases between the two ends. The CDR3 is made up of 13 amino acids. The CDR3 DNA reads as TGCAGTGCGTCGGGGGGCGGGTCAGATACGCAGTATTTT. Translated, it gives CSASGGGSDTQYF.